These T cell receptor beta chains were read from a single sample in a study of pediatric ulcerative colitis. TCRdb's copy holds only in-frame clones and misses some; the assay was immunoSEQ multiplex PCR. In the table there are tens of thousands of clones, roughly four fifths of which are singletons. Sequenced: gut tissue. These receptors all stem from a boy under 18 with severe ulcerative colitis. Both conserved end residues are part of each CDR3. The D gene is left open where the match is weak. Clone size, where shown, is once, few, many, or a class for clones that have expanded.

d_call clone_size j_call cdr3_length v_call cdr3_nt cdr3_aa
TRBD1 NA TRBJ1-1 14 TRBV13 TGTGCCAGCAGCCGCCGGGACAGGGGGTTTGAAGCTTTCTTT CASSRRDRGFEAFF
TRBD1 NA TRBJ1-2 16 TRBV29-1 TGCAGCGTTGAAGACGGGACAGGGTTGTTGGACTATGGCTACACCTTC CSVEDGTGLLDYGYTF
NA few TRBJ1-2 12 TRBV2 TGTGCCAGCAGGCAAAATAACTATGGCTACACCTTC CASRQNNYGYTF
NA NA TRBJ1-4 14 TRBV14 TGTGCCAGCAGCCCGGATCTGAAGGGAGAAAAACTGTTTTTT CASSPDLKGEKLFF
NA NA TRBJ1-5 16 TRBV12-5 TGTGCTAGTGGTTTGGCCAGGGGTACGGGCAATCAGCCCCAGCATTTT CASGLARGTGNQPQHF
NA NA TRBJ2-7 16 TRBV4-1 TGCGCCAGCAGCCAAGGGTCGGGGAGTAGCTCCTACGAGCAGTACTTC CASSQGSGSSSYEQYF
TRBD1 NA TRBJ2-7 15 TRBV4-2 TGTGCCAGCAGCCAAGAGACAGGGAGCTCCTACGAGCAGTACTTC CASSQETGSSYEQYF
NA NA TRBJ2-3 14 TRBV2 TGTGCCAGCAGGGTGGCCGGGGTGACAGATACGCAGTATTTT CASRVAGVTDTQYF
NA NA TRBJ1-2 14 TRBV19 TGTGCCAGTAGTATTCGGGACCGCAACTATGGCTACACCTTC CASSIRDRNYGYTF
TRBD1 NA TRBJ2-4 14 TRBV19 TGTGCCACTCGACCGGGACAGGGTCGAGACATTCAGTACTTC CATRPGQGRDIQYF
NA NA TRBJ1-4 14 TRBV6-1 TGTGCCAGCAGGGGGGGTGCAACTAATGAAAAACTGTTTTTT CASRGGATNEKLFF
NA NA TRBJ1-1 15 TRBV10-3 TGTGCCATCAGTGAGTCCCAGGGATTGAACACTGAAGCTTTCTTT CAISESQGLNTEAFF
NA NA TRBJ2-7 17 TRBV5-1 TGCGCCAGCAGCTTGGCCTCACCGGGACAAGGGCCTTACGAGCAGTACTTC CASSLASPGQGPYEQYF
NA NA TRBJ2-3 14 TRBV6-5 TGTGCCAGCAGCACGCAACTAGGGACAGATACGCAGTATTTT CASSTQLGTDTQYF
NA once TRBJ2-2 15 TRBV5-5 TGTGCCAGCAGCTTCTTTAACACCCGGACCGGGGAGCTGTTTTTT CASSFFNTRTGELFF
NA NA TRBJ2-2 14 TRBV7-7 TGTGCTAGCAGCTTTTCGGACTGGACCGGGGAGCTGTTTTTT CASSFSDWTGELFF
NA NA TRBJ2-2 16 TRBV5-1 TGCGCCAGCACCCGAGACGGATCGCAAGTCACCGGGGAGCTGTTTTTT CASTRDGSQVTGELFF
NA few TRBJ1-5 14 TRBV27 TGTGCCAGCAGTCTGGAATGGGGGGGACAGCCCCAGCATTTT CASSLEWGGQPQHF
NA few TRBJ2-1 14 TRBV5-1 TGCGCCAGCAATAATGGGGGTTTCGACAATGAGCAGTTCTTC CASNNGGFDNEQFF
NA NA TRBJ2-5 15 TRBV12-5 TGTGCTAGTGGTCAGGGGCAGGGCTTGGTAGAGACCCAGTACTTC CASGQGQGLVETQYF
TRBD1 NA TRBJ1-1 16 TRBV11-1 TGTGCCAGCAGCCGAGAGACCGGGACAGTGAACACTGAAGCTTTCTTT CASSRETGTVNTEAFF
NA NA TRBJ1-2 15 TRBV7-3 TGTGCCAGCAGCTTAACGGCAGGGGAGAACTATGGCTACACCTTC CASSLTAGENYGYTF
NA NA TRBJ2-2 15 TRBV4-1 TGCGCCAGCAGCCAAGGACTGAAGGGGGGCGGGGAGCTGTTTTTT CASSQGLKGGGELFF
TRBD1 NA TRBJ1-1 14 TRBV6-5 TGTGCCAGCAGTATCGGGACAGGGGTAACTGGAGCTTTCTTT CASSIGTGVTGAFF
TRBD1 NA TRBJ1-4 14 TRBV2 TGTGCCAGCAATAGGGACAGGGGCCGTGAAGGGCTGTTTTTT CASNRDRGREGLFF
NA NA TRBJ1-2 12 TRBV19 TGTGCCAGTAGTTTACAAGACTATGGCTACACCTTC CASSLQDYGYTF
NA medium-sized TRBJ1-3 15 TRBV7-2 TGTGCCAGCAGCTTAGGGCCCCAGGGGGGAAACACCATATATTTT CASSLGPQGGNTIYF
TRBD1 NA TRBJ2-7 17 TRBV7-3 TGTGCCAGCAGCTCGGAACCGACAGGGAGTATTACCTACGAGCAGTACTTC CASSSEPTGSITYEQYF
TRBD2 NA TRBJ2-5 15 TRBV2 TGTGCCAGCAGGAGTGGCAGCGGGGTAACGGAGACCCAGTACTTC CASRSGSGVTETQYF
TRBD1 NA TRBJ2-7 16 TRBV28 TGTGCCAGCAGCCCACCTCGGACAGGGAAAAGGGGCGAGCAGTACTTC CASSPPRTGKRGEQYF
TRBD2 NA TRBJ2-7 15 TRBV7-3 TGTGCCAGCAGGGTGCCGGGACTAGCAGCCGGCGAGCAGTACTTC CASRVPGLAAGEQYF
NA once TRBJ1-2 15 TRBV15 TGTGCCACCAGCAAGGGTAGTCTAGGAGACTATGGCTACACCTTC CATSKGSLGDYGYTF
NA NA TRBJ2-2 14 TRBV11-3 TGTGCCAGCAGCTTAGACCTGGGCACCGGGGAGCTGTTTTTT CASSLDLGTGELFF
NA NA TRBJ2-7 14 TRBV5-5 TGTGCCAGCAGCTTGGTTAGCACCTACTACGAGCAGTACTTC CASSLVSTYYEQYF
NA NA TRBJ1-1 13 TRBV6-5 TGTGCCAGCAGGTCTTCGGGAAGGACTGAAGCTTTCTTT CASRSSGRTEAFF
TRBD1 few TRBJ2-7 15 TRBV7-3 TGTGCCAGCAGCGAAACGGGCGGGACAGGGCAAGAGCAGTACTTC CASSETGGTGQEQYF
NA NA TRBJ1-1 12 TRBV2 TGTGCCAGCGGGAGAGGGGTCACTGAAGCTTTCTTT CASGRGVTEAFF
NA NA TRBJ1-6 14 TRBV6-1 TGTGCCAGCAGTGAAACGACAGGTTATTTACCCCTCCACTTT CASSETTGYLPLHF
TRBD1 NA TRBJ2-7 15 TRBV27 TGTGCCAGCAGTTTATGGGGACAGGGGATGGGGGAGCAGTACTTC CASSLWGQGMGEQYF
NA NA TRBJ2-2 12 TRBV30 TGTGCCTGGATGGAGGGTCCCGGGGAGCTGTTTTTT CAWMEGPGELFF